The clone carrying this TCR beta chain has a count of ten or more. Its antigen is still unknown. Genomic DNA provided the template from which TCR beta CDR3 was amplified by two-round multiplex PCR. It was primers specific to each TRBV and TRBJ gene that first-round PCR used. TCRdb redid the calling of the multiplex PCR reads with MiXCR, one entry per CDR3 protein. The table has tens of thousands of distinct CDR3 sequences, 35% to 55% seen once. Trimming took off 5 bases at V and 5 bases at J, with 13 bases between the two ends. Germline CDR1 is MDHEN and CDR2 is SYDVKM. CDR3 size: 14 residues. This sample stems from a study of prognosis after radiotherapy for stage I lung cancer. Study details: Stage I non-small cell lung cancer patients were enrolled from 2018 to early 2019. The radiotherapy was SBRT split into 3 to 5 fractions, giving a biologically effective dose of at least 100 Gy. Study-wide results and caveats: Counts of unique TCR clones fell following stereotactic body radiation therapy, median 10,088 versus 6,861. Tumor specificity of the expanded TCR clones was not determined.

The receptor comes from a donor of 50 years or more with non-small cell lung cancer. The chain employs TRBV28 and TRBJ2-1; tentative D call: TRBD1 (6 bases). The starting material was PBMCs, obtained before or after stereotactic body radiation therapy (not recorded which). The CDR3 spells CASSLDRPDNEQFF. In nucleotides, the CDR3 is TGTGCCAGCAGTCTAGACAGGCCAGACAATGAGCAGTTCTTC.